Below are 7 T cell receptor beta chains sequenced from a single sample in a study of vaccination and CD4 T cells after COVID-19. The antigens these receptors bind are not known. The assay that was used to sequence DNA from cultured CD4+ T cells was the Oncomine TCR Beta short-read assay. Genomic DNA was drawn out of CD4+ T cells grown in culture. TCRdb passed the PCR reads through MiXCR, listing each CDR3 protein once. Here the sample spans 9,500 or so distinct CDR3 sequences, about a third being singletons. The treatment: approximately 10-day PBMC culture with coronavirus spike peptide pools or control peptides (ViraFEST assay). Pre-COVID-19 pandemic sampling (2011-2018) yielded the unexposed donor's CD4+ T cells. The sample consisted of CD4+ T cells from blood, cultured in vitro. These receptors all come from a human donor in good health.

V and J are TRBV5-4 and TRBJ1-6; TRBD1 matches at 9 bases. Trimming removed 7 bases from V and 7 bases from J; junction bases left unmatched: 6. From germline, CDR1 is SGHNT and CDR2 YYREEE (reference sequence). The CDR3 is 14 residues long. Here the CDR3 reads CASGYRGPNSPLHF. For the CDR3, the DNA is TGTGCCAGCGGATACAGGGGGCCCAATTCACCCCTCCACTTT.

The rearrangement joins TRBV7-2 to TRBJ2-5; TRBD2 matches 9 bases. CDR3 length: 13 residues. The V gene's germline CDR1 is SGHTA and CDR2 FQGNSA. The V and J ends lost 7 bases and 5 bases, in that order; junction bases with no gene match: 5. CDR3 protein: CASTAGGLETQYF. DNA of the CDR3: TGTGCCAGCACCGCGGGGGGGTTGGAGACCCAGTACTTC. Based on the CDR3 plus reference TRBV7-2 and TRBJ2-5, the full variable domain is GAGVSQSPSNKVTEKGKDVELRCDPISGHTALYWYRQSLGQGLEFLIYFQGNSAPDKSGLPSDRFSAERTGGSVSTLTIQRTQQEDSAVYLCASTAGGLETQYFGPGTRLLVL.

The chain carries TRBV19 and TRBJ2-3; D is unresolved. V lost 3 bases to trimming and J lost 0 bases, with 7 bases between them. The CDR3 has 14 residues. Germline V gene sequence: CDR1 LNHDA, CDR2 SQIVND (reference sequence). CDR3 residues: CASSILGSTDTQYF. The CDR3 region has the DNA TGTGCCAGTAGTATCTTAGGAAGCACAGATACGCAGTATTTT.

CDR3 protein: CASSIPGGGNQPQHF. CDR3 bases: TGTGCCAGTAGTATCCCAGGGGGCGGCAATCAGCCCCAGCATTTT. The J gene is TRBJ1-5, the V gene TRBV19; TRBD1 matches at 8 bases. Looked up from germline, CDR1 is LNHDA and CDR2 is SQIVND (reference sequence). The V and J ends lost 3 bases and 2 bases, in that order; junction bases with no gene match: 3. The CDR3 loop spans 15 amino acids.

CDR3 protein: CASSYSGKGDTQYF. The CDR3 nucleotides read TGTGCCAGCTCCTATAGCGGGAAAGGAGATACGCAGTATTTT. The V and J genes are TRBV18 and TRBJ2-3; 8 bases fit TRBD2. The V and J ends lost 6 bases and 5 bases, in that order; junction bases with no gene match: 7. Germline-derived CDR1 and CDR2 are KGHSH and LQKENI. The CDR3 is made up of 14 amino acids.

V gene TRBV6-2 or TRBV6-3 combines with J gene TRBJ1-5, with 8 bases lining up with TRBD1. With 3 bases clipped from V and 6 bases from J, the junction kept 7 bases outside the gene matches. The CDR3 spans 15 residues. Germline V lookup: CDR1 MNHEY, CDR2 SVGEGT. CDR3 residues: CASSYPTGVSQPQHF. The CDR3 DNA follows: TGTGCCAGCAGTTATCCGACAGGGGTAAGTCAGCCCCAGCATTTT.

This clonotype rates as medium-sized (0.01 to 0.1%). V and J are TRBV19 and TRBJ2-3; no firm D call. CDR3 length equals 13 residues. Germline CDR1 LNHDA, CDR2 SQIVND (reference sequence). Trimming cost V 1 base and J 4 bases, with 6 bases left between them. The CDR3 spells CASSIAGSDTQYF. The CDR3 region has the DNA TGTGCCAGTAGTATAGCGGGTTCAGATACGCAGTATTTT.